These T cell receptor beta chains were read from a single sample in a study of long-term antiretroviral therapy in people with HIV. Profiling relied on immunoSEQ multiplex PCR, and the TCRdb table lists in-frame clones only, not all of them. This sample has 15,000 to 20,000 clones, with about 88% found just once. The sample here was unsorted PBMCs, taken 0.9 years after starting antiretroviral therapy. These TCRs come from a man between 18 and 29 years old with HIV. CDR3s leave out the opening cysteine and the closing phenylalanine or tryptophan.

TRBV11-2	15	ASSFALTSGGDNEQF
TRBV29-1	13	SVDVLGSNTGELF
TRBV5-6	14	ASSLLRARRNEKLF
TRBV28	12	ASSLTDNGYGYT
TRBV13	14	ASAWTGPLTGDEAF
TRBV6-6	14	ASSYWGGQENSPLH
TRBV7-9	10	ASSGLKETQY
TRBV6-5	9	ASSNGVEQF
TRBV4-1	11	ASSGGANYGYT
TRBV7-9	10	ASSFRVNEQF
TRBV19	12	ASSRQGNSYEQY
TRBV5-1	15	ASSSVSTGIFYYGYT
TRBV28	13	ASRAGEAWVNEQF
TRBV29-1	12	SVSSGTGDQPQH
TRBV11-2	11	ASPVGGGRELF
TRBV7-8	14	ASSPKLAGVTDTQY
TRBV28	10	ASRDQNTEAF
TRBV7-9	17	ASSLPTPKKGGLNTEAF
TRBV29-1	12	SVEKVAANTEAF
TRBV6-1	11	ASSGGTAHEAF
TRBV20-1	8	SAYDSEAF
TRBV6-5	13	ASLLTPDLNSPLH
TRBV7-9	13	ASSSPWGANYGYT
TRBV10-1	13	ASSEGASGDAAQY
TRBV28	13	ASSLWRGGVNEQF
TRBV5-1	14	ASSRGTSGSTDTQY
TRBV6-6	12	ASSALIGPTEAF
TRBV6-6	11	ASSAGVNSPLH
TRBV5-5	11	ASSSGQAYGYT
TRBV6-1	12	ASREIKSNQPQH
TRBV7-9	13	ASSSGRWGNQPQH
TRBV7-6	13	ASSPDPSGANVLT
TRBV9	13	ASSVGQFYNSPLH
TRBV2	12	ASTGEETLRTQY
TRBV4-2	11	ATSFSGANVLT
TRBV4-1	17	ASSQGWLGRDPREYGYT
TRBV5-1	13	ASSFGDLPWYEQY
TRBV5-1	14	ASSPQGAGGNSPLH
TRBV10-3	16	AISEGGTSGGLTDTQY
TRBV28	11	ASSLDNYYGYT
TRBV30	11	ATEGGAGGELF
TRBV28	11	ASRVTPNEKLF
TRBV7-2	13	ASSLGAGGDNEQF
TRBV27	12	ASSQQGGYTEAF